The present TCR beta chain was sequenced within a study of blood T cells in healthy people across ages. Alongside a J-beta primer mix, a sample-barcoded 5' primer served in a second PCR lasting about 7 to 12 cycles. TCRdb passed the 5' RACE reads through MiXCR, listing each CDR3 protein once. The sample shows about 1.4 million distinct CDR3 sequences, 59% of them seen only once. This clonotype showed up just a few times. The CDR3 has 13 amino acids. V was trimmed by 2 bases and J by 3 bases, leaving 5 bases between them. Germline V gene sequence: CDR1 SGHNT, CDR2 YENEEA. The sequence came from a man aged 18 to 30 in good health. Sequencing was carried out using blood. The rearrangement links TRBV11-3 to TRBJ2-1; D gene ambiguous. The DNA for the CDR3 is TGTGCCAGCAGCTTATGGAACTACAATGAGCAGTTCTTC. It specifies CASSLWNYNEQFF.